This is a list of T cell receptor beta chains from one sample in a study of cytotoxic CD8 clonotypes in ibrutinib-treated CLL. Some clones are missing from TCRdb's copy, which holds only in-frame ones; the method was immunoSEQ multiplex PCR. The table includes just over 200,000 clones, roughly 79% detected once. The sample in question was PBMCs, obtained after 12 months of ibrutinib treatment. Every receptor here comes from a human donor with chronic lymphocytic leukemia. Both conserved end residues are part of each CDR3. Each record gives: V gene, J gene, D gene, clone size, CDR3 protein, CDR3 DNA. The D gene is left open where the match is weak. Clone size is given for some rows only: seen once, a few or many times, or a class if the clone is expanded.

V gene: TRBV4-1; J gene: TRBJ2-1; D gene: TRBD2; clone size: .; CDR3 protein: CASSQDRREIYNEQFF; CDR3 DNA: TGCGCCAGCAGCCAAGATCGGCGGGAGATTTACAATGAGCAGTTCTTC
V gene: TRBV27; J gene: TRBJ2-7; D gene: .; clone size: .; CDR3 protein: CGCYEQYF; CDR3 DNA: TGTGGATGCTACGAGCAGTACTTC
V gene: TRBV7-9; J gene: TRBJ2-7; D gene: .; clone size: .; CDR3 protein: CASSLILSYEQYF; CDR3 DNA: TGTGCCAGCAGCTTAATTCTTAGCTACGAGCAGTACTTC
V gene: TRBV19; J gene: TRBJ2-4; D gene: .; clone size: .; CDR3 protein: CASSASGYIQYF; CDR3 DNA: TGTGCCAGTAGTGCCTCAGGGTACATTCAGTACTTC
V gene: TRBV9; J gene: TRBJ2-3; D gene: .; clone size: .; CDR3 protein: CASSGRWDGVSTQYF; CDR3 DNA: TGTGCCAGCAGCGGTAGATGGGATGGGGTCTCTACGCAGTATTTT
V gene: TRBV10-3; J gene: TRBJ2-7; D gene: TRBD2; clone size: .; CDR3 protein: CAIRQGTSAAYEQYF; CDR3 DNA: TGTGCCATCAGACAAGGGACTAGCGCTGCCTACGAGCAGTACTTC
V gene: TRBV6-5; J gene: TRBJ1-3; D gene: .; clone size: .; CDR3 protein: CASSRGGAGNTIYF; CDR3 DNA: TGTGCCAGCAGCCGGGGGGGCGCCGGAAACACCATATATTTT
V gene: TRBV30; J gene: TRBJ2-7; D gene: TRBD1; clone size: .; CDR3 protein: CAWDAGTGGYEQYF; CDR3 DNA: TGTGCCTGGGACGCCGGGACAGGGGGATACGAGCAGTACTTC
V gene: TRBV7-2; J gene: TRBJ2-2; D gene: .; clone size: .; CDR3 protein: CASSRFRDSLNTGELFF; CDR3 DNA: TGTGCCAGCAGCCGGTTCCGGGACTCCCTGAACACCGGGGAGCTGTTTTTT
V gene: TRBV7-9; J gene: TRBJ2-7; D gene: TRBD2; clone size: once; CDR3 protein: CASSTSAAYEQYF; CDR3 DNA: TGTGCCAGCAGCACTAGCGCTGCCTACGAGCAGTACTTC
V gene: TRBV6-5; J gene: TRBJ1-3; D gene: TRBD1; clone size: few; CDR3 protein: CASSYSGTDGNTIYF; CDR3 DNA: TGTGCCAGCAGTTACTCGGGGACAGACGGAAACACCATATATTTT